This record covers a single T cell receptor (beta chain). No cognate antigen has been identified for it. Base-call qualities are not available, and no considerably larger clone is one nucleotide away. The entry originates in a study of T cell clonotyping in hematopoietic cell transplantation (dated by TCRdb to 2020 to 2022). In the study overall: Pretransplant samples from recipients were collected after cytoreduction. The study collected some 140 blood samples from approximately 35 consecutive transplant recipients and their related donors. Recruitment of patients ran from 2015 to early 2017, and follow-up continued until late 2020 or until death.

Trimming costs V 0 bases and J 4 bases, and their ends lie 12 bases apart. The CDR3 contains 15 residues, cysteine and phenylalanine counted. Just the 45-base CDR3 DNA is kept, in frame starting at base 1. Taken from the germline V gene, the CDR1 and CDR2 loops are SGHVS and FQNEAQ. TCR beta CDR3 regions were amplified from genomic DNA with the immunoSEQ assay, a bias-controlled multiplex PCR using V- and J-specific primers. A proprietary barcode and Illumina adapter sequences were added to the CDR3 amplicons in a second PCR step. CDR3 libraries were sequenced on an Illumina MiSeq instrument. The original methods were these. Export and quality control were handled in immunoSEQ Analyzer 3.0, while downstream analyses relied on R Bioconductor and Immunarch. Only productive rearrangements within the normalized downsampled data set were used in the calculation of repertoire metrics. In the normalized cohort, a clonotype counted as pathologically expanded if the clonotype was larger than 5 templates. Repertoire diversity was measured with the Inverse Simpson Index. To capture all clonotypes, CMV-specificity analyses were performed on the non-normalized data set. The immuneACCESS repertoire file appears here via TCRdb, limited to in-frame rearrangements. These files lack a portion of the clones; in checked studies, under half of the deficit traces to unresolved V genes, and the cause of the others is not known. V and J calls and clone size come straight from that table; D and trimming were deduced from the DNA. This sample holds fewer than 15,000 clones; around four fifths were observed only once. In total, the top ten clones hold more than 15% of the sample.

The time point label corresponds to: recipient sample about 28 days before transplant, after cytoreduction. Blood from recipients was drawn about 28 days before transplant and again at days 30, 100 and 180 after transplant. Using Nuclei Lysis Solution, genomic DNA was extracted from unfractionated peripheral blood mononuclear cells that were either fresh or cryopreserved. Findings and caveats that apply to the study as a whole: Broader TCR repertoire diversity after transplant was predicted by Inverse Simpson Index values from donors and from recipients before transplant. The sample size was limited, and CD4 and CD8 repertoire contributions could not be separated because cells were not sorted. After transplant, TCR diversity in recipients dropped, and pathologically expanded clonotypes increased progressively from day 30 to day 180. Overlap with donor repertoires was found for only a small fraction of recipient repertoires, with over 95% found to appear de novo at the given depth.

Sequenced here: peripheral blood mononuclear cells, sampled before stem cell transplant. The rearranged segments are TRBV7-8 and TRBJ1-2; there is no confident call for the D gene. This TCR came from a man in his 60s with acute myeloid leukemia. Some clones in this sample may be carry-over from other donors' samples. Here is the DNA: TGTGCCAGCAGCTTAGCGATTTGGCAGCGCTATGGCTACACCTTC. This translates into CASSLAIWQRYGYTF.